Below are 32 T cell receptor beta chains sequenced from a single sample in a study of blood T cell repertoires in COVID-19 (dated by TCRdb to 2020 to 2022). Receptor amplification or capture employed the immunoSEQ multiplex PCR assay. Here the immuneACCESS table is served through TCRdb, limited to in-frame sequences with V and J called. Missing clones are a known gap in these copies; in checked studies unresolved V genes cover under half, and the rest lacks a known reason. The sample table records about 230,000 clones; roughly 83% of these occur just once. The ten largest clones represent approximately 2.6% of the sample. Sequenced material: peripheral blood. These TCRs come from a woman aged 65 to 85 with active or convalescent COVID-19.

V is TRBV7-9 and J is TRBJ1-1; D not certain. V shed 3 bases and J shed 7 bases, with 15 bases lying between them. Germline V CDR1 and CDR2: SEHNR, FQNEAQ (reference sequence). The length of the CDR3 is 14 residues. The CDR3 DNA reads TGTGCCAGCAGCTTTCAGGCCAATGCCGATGAAGCTTTCTTT. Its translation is CASSFQANADEAFF.

CDR3 bases: TGCGCCAGCAGCTTGGAAGGCCGGGAGCTCAATGAGCAGTTCTTC. It codes for CASSLEGRELNEQFF. The chain carries TRBV5-1 and TRBJ2-1; D is possibly TRBD2 (6 bases). Germline CDR1 and CDR2: SGHRS and YFSETQ. The CDR3 sequence is 15 residues long. V lost 0 bases and J lost 6, with 13 bases in between.

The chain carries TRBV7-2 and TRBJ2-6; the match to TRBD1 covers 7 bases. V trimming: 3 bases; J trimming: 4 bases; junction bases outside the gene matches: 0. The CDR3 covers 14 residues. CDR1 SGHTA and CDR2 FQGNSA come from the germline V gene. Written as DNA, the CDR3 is TGTGCCAGCAGCTTGACAGGGGGGGCCAACGTCCTGACTTTC. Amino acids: CASSLTGGANVLTF.

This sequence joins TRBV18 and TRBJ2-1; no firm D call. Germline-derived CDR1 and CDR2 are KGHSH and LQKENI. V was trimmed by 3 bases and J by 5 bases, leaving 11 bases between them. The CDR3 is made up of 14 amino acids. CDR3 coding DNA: TGTGCCAGCTCACCCAGCTGGCAGGACAATGAGCAGTTCTTC. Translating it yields CASSPSWQDNEQFF.

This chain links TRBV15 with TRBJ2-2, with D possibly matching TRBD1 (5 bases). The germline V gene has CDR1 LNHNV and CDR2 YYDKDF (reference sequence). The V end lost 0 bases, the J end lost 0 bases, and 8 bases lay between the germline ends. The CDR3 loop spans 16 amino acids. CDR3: CATSRDQGSNTGELFF. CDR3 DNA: TGTGCCACCAGCAGAGATCAGGGTTCGAACACCGGGGAGCTGTTTTTT.

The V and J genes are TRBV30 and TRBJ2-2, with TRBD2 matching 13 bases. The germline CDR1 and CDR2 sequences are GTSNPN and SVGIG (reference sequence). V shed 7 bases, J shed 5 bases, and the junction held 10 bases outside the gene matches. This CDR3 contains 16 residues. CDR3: CASSTSGRPLTGELFF. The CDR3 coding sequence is TGTGCCTCTTCGACTAGCGGGAGGCCCTTAACCGGGGAGCTGTTTTTT.

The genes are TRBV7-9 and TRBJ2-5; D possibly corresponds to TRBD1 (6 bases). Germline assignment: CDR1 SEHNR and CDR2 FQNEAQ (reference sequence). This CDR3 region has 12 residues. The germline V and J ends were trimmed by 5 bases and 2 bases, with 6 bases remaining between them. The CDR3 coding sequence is TGTGCCAGCAGCGGACAGCAAGAGACCCAGTACTTC. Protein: CASSGQQETQYF.

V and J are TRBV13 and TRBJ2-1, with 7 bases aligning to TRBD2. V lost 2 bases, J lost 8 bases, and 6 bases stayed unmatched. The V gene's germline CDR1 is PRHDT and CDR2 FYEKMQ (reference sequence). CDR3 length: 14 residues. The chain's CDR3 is CASSLWREIDEQFF. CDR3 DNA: TGTGCCAGCAGCTTATGGCGGGAGATCGATGAGCAGTTCTTC.

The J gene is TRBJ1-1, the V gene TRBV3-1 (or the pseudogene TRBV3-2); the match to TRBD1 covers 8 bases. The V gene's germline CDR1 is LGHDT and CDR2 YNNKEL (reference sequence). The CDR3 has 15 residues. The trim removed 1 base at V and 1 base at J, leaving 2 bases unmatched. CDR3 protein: CASSQAGTGNTEAFF. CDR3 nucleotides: TGTGCCAGCAGCCAAGCCGGGACAGGGAACACTGAAGCTTTCTTT.

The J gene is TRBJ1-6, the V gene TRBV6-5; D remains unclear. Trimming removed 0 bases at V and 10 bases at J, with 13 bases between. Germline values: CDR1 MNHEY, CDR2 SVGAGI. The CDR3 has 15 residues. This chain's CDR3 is CASSYSRGWESPLHF. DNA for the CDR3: TGTGCCAGCAGTTACTCGAGAGGGTGGGAATCACCCCTCCACTTT.

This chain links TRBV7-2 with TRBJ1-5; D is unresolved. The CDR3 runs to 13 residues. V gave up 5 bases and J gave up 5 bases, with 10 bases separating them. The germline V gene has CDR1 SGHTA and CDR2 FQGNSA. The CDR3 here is CASSPTRDQPQHF. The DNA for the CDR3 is TGTGCCAGCAGCCCCACGCGGGATCAGCCCCAGCATTTT.

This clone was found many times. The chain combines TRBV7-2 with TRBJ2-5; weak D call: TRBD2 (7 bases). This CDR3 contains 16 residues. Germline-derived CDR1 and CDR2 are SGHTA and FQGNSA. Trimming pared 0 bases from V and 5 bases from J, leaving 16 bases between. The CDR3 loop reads CASSLAGGGAPETQYF. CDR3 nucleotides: TGTGCCAGCAGCTTAGCGGGAGGGGGGGCTCCTGAGACCCAGTACTTC.

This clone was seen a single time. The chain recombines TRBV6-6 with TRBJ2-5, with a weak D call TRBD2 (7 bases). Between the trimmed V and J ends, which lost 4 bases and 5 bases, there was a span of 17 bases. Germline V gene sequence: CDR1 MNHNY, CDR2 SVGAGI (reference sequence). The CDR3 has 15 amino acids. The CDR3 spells CASSSRVGGLETQYF. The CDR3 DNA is TGTGCCAGCAGTTCCCGAGTGGGGGGGCTGGAGACCCAGTACTTC.

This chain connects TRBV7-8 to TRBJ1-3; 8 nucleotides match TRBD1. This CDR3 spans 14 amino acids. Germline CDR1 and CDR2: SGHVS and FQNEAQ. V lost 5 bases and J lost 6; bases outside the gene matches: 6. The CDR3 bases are TGTGCCAGCAGCGACCAGGGGGCTATAAACACCATATATTTT. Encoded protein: CASSDQGAINTIYF.

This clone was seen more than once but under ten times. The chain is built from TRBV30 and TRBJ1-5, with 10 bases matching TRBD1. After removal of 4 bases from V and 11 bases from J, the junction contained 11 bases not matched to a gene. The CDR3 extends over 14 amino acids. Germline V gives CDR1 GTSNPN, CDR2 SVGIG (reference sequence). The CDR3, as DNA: TGTGCCTGGACCCCGGGACAGGGGATGGGGGCCCAGCATTTT. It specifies CAWTPGQGMGAQHF.

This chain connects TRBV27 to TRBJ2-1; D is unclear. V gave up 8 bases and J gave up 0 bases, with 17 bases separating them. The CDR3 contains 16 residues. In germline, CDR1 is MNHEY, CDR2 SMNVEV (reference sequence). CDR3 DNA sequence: TGTGCCAGCGTCGGCAGGCTACTCCCCTCCTACAATGAGCAGTTCTTC. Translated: CASVGRLLPSYNEQFF.

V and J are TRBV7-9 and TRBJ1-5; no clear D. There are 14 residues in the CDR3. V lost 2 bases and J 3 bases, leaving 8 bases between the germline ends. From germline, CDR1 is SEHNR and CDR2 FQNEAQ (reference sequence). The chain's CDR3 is CASSLTTANQPQHF. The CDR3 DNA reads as TGTGCCAGCAGCTTAACCACAGCCAATCAGCCCCAGCATTTT.

The CDR3 DNA reads TGTGCCAGCAGCCAAGATCTGAGGCGCTCCACCGGGGAGCTGTTTTTT. Its protein product is CASSQDLRRSTGELFF. The rearrangement joins TRBV4-2 to TRBJ2-2, with no clear D. V lost 0 bases and J 4 bases, leaving 12 bases between the germline ends. The CDR3 is made up of 16 amino acids. CDR1 is LGHNA, CDR2 YNFKEQ, per germline.

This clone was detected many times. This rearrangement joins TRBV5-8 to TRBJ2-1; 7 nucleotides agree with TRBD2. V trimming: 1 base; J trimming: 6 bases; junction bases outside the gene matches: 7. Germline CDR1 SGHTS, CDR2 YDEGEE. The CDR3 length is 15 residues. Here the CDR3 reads CASSLLGLGPNEQFF. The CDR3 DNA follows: TGTGCCAGCAGCTTGTTAGGACTAGGCCCCAATGAGCAGTTCTTC.

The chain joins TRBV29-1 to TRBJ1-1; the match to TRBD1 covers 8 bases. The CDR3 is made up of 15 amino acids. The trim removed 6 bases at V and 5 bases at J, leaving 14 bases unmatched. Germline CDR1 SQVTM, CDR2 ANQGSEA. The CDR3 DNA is TGCAGCGTCCCGGGACAGGCCTGGTGGGGGACTGAAGCTTTCTTT. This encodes CSVPGQAWWGTEAFF.

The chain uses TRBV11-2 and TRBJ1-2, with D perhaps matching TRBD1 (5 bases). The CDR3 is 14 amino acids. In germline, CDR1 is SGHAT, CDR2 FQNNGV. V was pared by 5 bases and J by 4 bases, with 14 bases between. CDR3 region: CASSRGGVGYGYTF. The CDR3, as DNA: TGTGCCAGCAGCCGCGGAGGGGTGGGCTATGGCTACACCTTC.

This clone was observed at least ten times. The CDR3 bases are TGCGCCAGCAGCCTGGGTAGCGCCTGGTCCTACAATGAGCAGTTCTTC. This encodes CASSLGSAWSYNEQFF. The V call is TRBV5-1, the J call TRBJ2-1, with a weak D call TRBD2 (5 bases). With 4 bases removed from V and 1 base from J, the gap between germline ends came to 15 bases. Germline V gene data show CDR1 as SGHRS and CDR2 as YFSETQ. The CDR3 has 16 residues.

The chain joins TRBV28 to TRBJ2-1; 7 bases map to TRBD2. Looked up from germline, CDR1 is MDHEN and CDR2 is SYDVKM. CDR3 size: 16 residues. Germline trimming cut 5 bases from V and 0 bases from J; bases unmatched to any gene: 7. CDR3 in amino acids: CASSDLAASSYNEQFF. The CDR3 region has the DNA TGTGCCAGCAGTGATCTAGCGGCGAGCTCCTACAATGAGCAGTTCTTC.

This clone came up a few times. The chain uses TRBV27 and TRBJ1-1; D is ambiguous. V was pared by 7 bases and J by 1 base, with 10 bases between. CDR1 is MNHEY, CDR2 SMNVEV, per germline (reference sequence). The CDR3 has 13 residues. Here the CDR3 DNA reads TGTGCCAGCACCCCAGAACGGAACACTGAAGCTTTCTTT. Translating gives CASTPERNTEAFF.

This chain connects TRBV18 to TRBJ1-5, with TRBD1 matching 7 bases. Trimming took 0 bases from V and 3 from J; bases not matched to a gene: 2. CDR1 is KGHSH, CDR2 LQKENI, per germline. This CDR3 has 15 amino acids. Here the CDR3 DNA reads TGTGCCAGCTCACCACCGGGACAGAACAATCAGCCCCAGCATTTT. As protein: CASSPPGQNNQPQHF.

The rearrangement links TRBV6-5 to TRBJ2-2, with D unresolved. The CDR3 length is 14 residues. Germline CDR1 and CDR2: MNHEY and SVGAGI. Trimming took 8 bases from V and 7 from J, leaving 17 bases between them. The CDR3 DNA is TGTGCCAGCGCTCGGAGAGATGCTGACGGGGAGCTGTTTTTT. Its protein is CASARRDADGELFF.

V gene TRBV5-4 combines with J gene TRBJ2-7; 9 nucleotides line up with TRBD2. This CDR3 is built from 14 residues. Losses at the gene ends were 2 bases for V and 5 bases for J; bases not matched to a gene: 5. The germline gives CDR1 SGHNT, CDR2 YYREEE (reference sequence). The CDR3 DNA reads TGTGCCAGCAGCTTAAGGACTAGCGCCCACGAGCAGTACTTC. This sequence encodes CASSLRTSAHEQYF.

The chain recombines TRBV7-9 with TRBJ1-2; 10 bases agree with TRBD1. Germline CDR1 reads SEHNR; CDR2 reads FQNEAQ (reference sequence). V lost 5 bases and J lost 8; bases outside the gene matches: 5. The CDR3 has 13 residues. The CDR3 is CASSRTGGEGYTF. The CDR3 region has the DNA TGTGCCAGCAGCCGGACAGGGGGAGAGGGCTACACCTTC. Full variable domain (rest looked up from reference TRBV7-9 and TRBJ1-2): DTGVSQNPRHKITKRGQNVTFRCDPISEHNRLYWYRQTLGQGPEFLTYFQNEAQLEKSRLLSDRFSAERPKGSFSTLEIQRTEQGDSAMYLCASSRTGGEGYTFGSGTRLTVV.

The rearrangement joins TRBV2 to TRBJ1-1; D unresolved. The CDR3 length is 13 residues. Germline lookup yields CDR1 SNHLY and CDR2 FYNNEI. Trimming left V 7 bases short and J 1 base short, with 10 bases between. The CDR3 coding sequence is TGTGCCAGCACCAGGTCTGCGAACACTGAAGCTTTCTTT. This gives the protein CASTRSANTEAFF.

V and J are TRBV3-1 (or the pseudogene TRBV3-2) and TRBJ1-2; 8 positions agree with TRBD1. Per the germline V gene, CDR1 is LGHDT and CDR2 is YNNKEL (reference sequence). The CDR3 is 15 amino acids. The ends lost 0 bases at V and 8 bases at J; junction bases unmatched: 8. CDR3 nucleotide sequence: TGTGCCAGCAGCCAAGAACGGCAGGGGGCCCAAGGCTACACCTTC. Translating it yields CASSQERQGAQGYTF.

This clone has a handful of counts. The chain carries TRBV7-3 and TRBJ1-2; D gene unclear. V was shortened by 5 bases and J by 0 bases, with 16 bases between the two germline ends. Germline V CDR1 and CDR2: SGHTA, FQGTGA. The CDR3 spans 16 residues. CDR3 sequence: CASSGAAGSANYGYTF. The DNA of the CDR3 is TGTGCCAGCAGCGGTGCTGCAGGATCAGCTAACTATGGCTACACCTTC. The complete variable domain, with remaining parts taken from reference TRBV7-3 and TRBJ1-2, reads GAGVSQTPSNKVTEKGKYVELRCDPISGHTALYWYRQSLGQGPEFLIYFQGTGAADDSGLPNDRFFAVRPEGSVSTLKIQRTERGDSAVYLCASSGAAGSANYGYTFGSGTRLTVV.

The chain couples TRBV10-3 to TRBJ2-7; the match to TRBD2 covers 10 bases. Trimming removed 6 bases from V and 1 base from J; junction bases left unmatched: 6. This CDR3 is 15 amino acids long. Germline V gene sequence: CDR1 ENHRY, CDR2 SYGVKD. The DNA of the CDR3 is TGTGCCATCAGACCCGGGACTAGCGTATCCTACGAGCAGTACTTC. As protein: CAIRPGTSVSYEQYF.